The clone carrying this T cell receptor (beta chain) was counted a few times. Its antigen is unknown. The sample is drawn from a study of T-cell memory formation after mild COVID-19. General study points: CD4+ contracting clones were mainly CM and EM; CD8+ ones, EMRA.

TCRdb itself ran the 5' RACE reads through MiXCR, one entry per CDR3 protein. Among 550,000 to 700,000 distinct CDR3 sequences listed, 15% to 20% were seen once. The sample comprised PBMCs or a T cell subset sorted from them (not recorded which). This TCR was recovered from an adult woman who had mild COVID-19 (a few samples of this study predate the infection). Cell type and time point are not known.

The CDR3 coding sequence is TGTGCCAGCAGTCCAGGACGGGCCCATTCACCCCTCCACTTT. It codes for CASSPGRAHSPLHF. The V gene is TRBV27, the J gene TRBJ1-6; no definite D call. Germline V CDR1 and CDR2: MNHEY, SMNVEV (reference sequence). Trimming left V 5 bases short and J 8 bases short, with 13 bases between. The CDR3 covers 14 residues.